This TCR beta chain was profiled in a study of cytomegalovirus exposure and HLA in healthy donors. Findings of the study overall: In a later analysis, specific HLA alleles were associated with more than 15,000 TCR beta sequences at a 0.05 false discovery rate. A later analysis revealed that TCR association rates differed between HLA loci, peaking at DRB1 and bottoming out at HLA-C. There were reportedly fewer N-insertions in an Asian-associated ancestry cluster than the approximately 640-donor mean, in a later analysis.

Sampled while nominally healthy, donors likely had unrecorded immune exposures. The PCR employed 60 Vbeta primers together with 13 Jbeta primers. Sequenced by immunoSEQ multiplex PCR; TCRdb stores in-frame clones only, minus some. The table has roughly 180,000 clones, approximately 84% seen once. As to this clone: Its antigen remains unknown.

The receptor was derived from a boy aged 10-17 years in good health and CMV-seronegative. The material sequenced was PBMCs.

CDR3 sequence (DNA): TGCGCCAGCACCGAGGGACAGGGAGCCGCAGATACGCAGTATTTT. It translates to CASTEGQGAADTQYF. This chain links TRBV10-1 with TRBJ2-3; 9 bases are shared with TRBD1. V lost 7 bases, J lost 4 bases, and 9 bases stayed unmatched. The CDR3 contains 15 residues. Per the germline V gene, CDR1 is WNHNN and CDR2 is SYGVQD (reference sequence).